This entry describes one T cell receptor (beta chain). Its target is unknown. This sequence may be a read error, since a much larger clone differs from it by one base. The sample comes from a study of read filtering for tumor transcriptome and immune sequencing. Study-level findings and limits: Correlation between methods rose after single-read clonotypes were removed.

The V gene lost 0 bases and the J gene lost 6 bases, with 9 bases spanning the gap. The germline V gene encodes CDR1 DFQATT and CDR2 SNEGSKA (reference sequence). This CDR3 has 13 amino acids. The library was built from approximately 400 ng RNA with molecular barcoded adaptors for alpha/delta and beta/gamma chains. TCRdb re-derived calls from the reads in MiXCR, one entry per CDR3 protein. The sample records approximately 65,000 distinct CDR3 sequences, approximately 15% being singletons. Sampling of bone marrow took place during active disease in every patient. This clonotype originated in a donor at least 40 years old with multiple myeloma. The sample was a population of CD138-negative cells sorted from bone marrow. The chain combines TRBV20-1 with TRBJ2-1; TRBD1 is a possible D gene (5 bases). CDR3 residues: CSARDRVCNEQFF. The CDR3 nucleotides read TGCAGTGCTAGAGACAGGGTATGCAATGAGCAGTTCTTC.